This T cell receptor beta chain originates from a study of blood T cells in healthy people across ages (dated by TCRdb to the mid-2010s). Background for the entire study: In model experiments, roughly one uniquely barcoded TCR beta cDNA molecule per two T cells was captured by template switching. To track age-related changes in TCR beta repertoire diversity, the study relied on deep sequencing normalized with unique cDNA molecular identifiers. Donors were grouped into four age groups: young (average 16 years), middle-aged (over 35), aged (around 60) and long-lived (less than 85). To avoid experimental bias, donors of different ages were randomly spread across the sequencing lanes. Two additional independent replicas of 1 million unique cDNA reads from the same blood draw were analyzed for two donors (one aged 18 to 30 and one aged 80 or older). What the work shows at the level of the full study, not this receptor alone: As age increased, observed TCR beta diversity per million T cells dropped in a roughly linear way, and a significant reduction was already evident by age 40. Because donor CMV infection status was unknown, age-related changes in expanded clonotypes were potentially confounded. Compared with the aged group, the long-lived group had more naive CD4+ T cells, fewer expanded clones and increased TCR diversity, a pattern suggesting age selection. Observed TCR beta diversity correlated strongly with the percentage of naive T cells measured by flow cytometry. Since profiling was done on bulk unsorted PBMCs, naive and antigen-experienced compartments could not be conclusively compared. Estimates of total diversity based on one million sequenced T cells were considered lower bounds and underestimates.

The CDR3 numbers 13 residues from cysteine through phenylalanine. Left in the record is the CDR3 DNA by itself, 39 bases read in frame from the first base. The germline ends are 10 bases apart after V is trimmed by 5 bases and J by 5 bases. Concerning this clonotype: Its antigen target is currently unknown. No base-level quality is on record; no much larger clone is a single base apart.

The library was produced with 5' RACE. Sequencing instrument: Illumina HiSeq 2500. A second PCR of about 6 to 11 cycles was performed with a sample-barcoded 5' primer and a J-beta primer mix. A unique molecular identifier was introduced onto each TCR beta cDNA molecule by a template-switch 5' adaptor carrying 12 random nucleotides. Each sample yielded at least 3 million CDR3-containing paired-end reads. First-strand cDNA synthesis was performed from all RNA using the Mint cDNA synthesis kit, with priming by a TRBC-specific oligonucleotide. All cDNA was treated with uracil-DNA glycosylase and then went through a first 18-cycle PCR with the universal primers M1SS and BC2_uni_R. The authors processed their data as follows. For normalization, 1 million high-quality reads were randomly selected from each sample, with every read carrying a distinct molecular identifier. Instead of being binned into consensus sequences, reads that shared molecular identifiers were thrown out. MiTCR, with a Q25 quality threshold and the strictest error-elimination algorithm, was used for CDR3 identification, clonotype clustering and error correction. A nonparametric unseen species model with Euler transformation was used to estimate lower-bound total TCR beta diversity. TCRdb reran the public reads through fastp at Q25 and MiXCR, keeping productive beta chains. CDR3 protein sequences are deduplicated, and each keeps its most common genes and DNA. The V and J calls and clone size are TCRdb's, not the authors'. This sample lists about 720,000 distinct CDR3 sequences; 22% were detected once. The top ten hold approximately 20% of the sample.

The 40 or so donors, aged about 6 to 100 years, were systemically healthy Caucasian individuals from Russia. Each donor gave approximately 10 milliliters of peripheral blood, collected into EDTA-treated Vacutainer tubes. PBMCs were isolated by Ficoll-Paque density-gradient centrifugation, with at least 6 million obtained per sample. Trizol reagent was used to extract total RNA from the PBMCs, yielding at least 5.5 micrograms per sample. The percentages of naive CD45RAhigh/CD27high T cells were determined by flow cytometry on a PBMC aliquot from every donor. Source material: blood. The rearranged segments are TRBV12-3 or TRBV12-4 and TRBJ2-1; the D gene assignment is ambiguous. The receptor was derived from a man between 65 and 79 years old in good health. The DNA reads TGTGCCAGCAGTCTCTTCACCAACAATGAGCAGTTCTTC. Its product reads: CASSLFTNNEQFF.